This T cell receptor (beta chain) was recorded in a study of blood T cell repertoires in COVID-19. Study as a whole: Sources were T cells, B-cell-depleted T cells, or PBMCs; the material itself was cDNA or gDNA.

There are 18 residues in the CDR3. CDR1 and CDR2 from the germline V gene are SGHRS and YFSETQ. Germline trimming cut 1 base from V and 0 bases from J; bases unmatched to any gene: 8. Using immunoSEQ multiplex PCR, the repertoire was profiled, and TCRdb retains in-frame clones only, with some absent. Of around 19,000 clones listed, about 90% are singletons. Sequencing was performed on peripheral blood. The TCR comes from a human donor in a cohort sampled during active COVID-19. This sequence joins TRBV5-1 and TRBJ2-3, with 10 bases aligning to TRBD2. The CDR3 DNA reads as TGCGCCAGCAGCTTGAGTAGCGGGGGGCGCCTTAGCACAGATACGCAGTATTTT. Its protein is CASSLSSGGRLSTDTQYF.